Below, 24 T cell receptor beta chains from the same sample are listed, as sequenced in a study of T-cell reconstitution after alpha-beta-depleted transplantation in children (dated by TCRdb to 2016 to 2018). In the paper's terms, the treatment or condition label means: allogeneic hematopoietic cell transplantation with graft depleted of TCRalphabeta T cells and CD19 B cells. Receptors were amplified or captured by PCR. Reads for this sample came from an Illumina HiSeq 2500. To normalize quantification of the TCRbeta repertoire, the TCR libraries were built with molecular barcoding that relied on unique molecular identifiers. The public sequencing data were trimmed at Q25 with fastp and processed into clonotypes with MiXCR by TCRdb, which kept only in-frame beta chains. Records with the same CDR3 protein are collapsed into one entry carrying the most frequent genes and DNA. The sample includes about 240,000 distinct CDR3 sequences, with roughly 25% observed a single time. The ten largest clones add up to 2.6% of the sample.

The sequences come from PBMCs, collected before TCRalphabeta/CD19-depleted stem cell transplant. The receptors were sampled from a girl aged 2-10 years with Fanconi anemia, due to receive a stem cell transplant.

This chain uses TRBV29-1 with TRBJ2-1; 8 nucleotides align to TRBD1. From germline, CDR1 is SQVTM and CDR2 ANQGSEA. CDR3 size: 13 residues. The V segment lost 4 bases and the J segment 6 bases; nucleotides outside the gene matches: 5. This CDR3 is CSVVRTGTNEQFF. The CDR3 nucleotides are TGCAGCGTTGTCAGGACAGGGACCAATGAGCAGTTCTTC.

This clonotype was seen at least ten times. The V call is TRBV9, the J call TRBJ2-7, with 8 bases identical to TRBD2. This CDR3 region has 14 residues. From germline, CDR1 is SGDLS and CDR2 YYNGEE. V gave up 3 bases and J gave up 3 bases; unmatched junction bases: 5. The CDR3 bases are TGTGCCAGCAGCGGGAGCGGGAGTGGCTACGAGCAGTACTTC. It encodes CASSGSGSGYEQYF. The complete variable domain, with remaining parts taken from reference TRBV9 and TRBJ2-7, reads DSGVTQTPKHLITATGQRVTLRCSPRSGDLSVYWYQQSLDQGLQFLIQYYNGEERAKGNILERFSAQQFPDLHSELNLSSLELGDSALYFCASSGSGSGYEQYFGPGTRLTVT.

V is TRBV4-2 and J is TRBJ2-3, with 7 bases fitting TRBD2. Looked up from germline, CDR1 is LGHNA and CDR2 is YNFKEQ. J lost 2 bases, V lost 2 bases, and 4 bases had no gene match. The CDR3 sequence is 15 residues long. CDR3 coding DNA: TGTGCCAGCAGCCAATCGCGGGGGTTCACAGATACGCAGTATTTT. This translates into CASSQSRGFTDTQYF.

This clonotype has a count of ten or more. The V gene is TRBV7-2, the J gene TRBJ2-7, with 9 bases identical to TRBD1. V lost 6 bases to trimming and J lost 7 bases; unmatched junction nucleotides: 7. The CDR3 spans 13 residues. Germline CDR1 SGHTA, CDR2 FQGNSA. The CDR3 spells CASRFGTGREQYF. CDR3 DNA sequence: TGTGCCAGCAGGTTCGGGACAGGGAGGGAGCAGTACTTC.

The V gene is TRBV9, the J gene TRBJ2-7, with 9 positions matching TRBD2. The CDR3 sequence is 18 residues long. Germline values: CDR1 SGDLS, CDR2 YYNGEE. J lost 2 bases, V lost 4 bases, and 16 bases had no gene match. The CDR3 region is CASSSNAQAGGNPYEQYF. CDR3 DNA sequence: TGTGCCAGCAGCTCAAATGCCCAGGCGGGAGGGAATCCCTACGAGCAGTACTTC.

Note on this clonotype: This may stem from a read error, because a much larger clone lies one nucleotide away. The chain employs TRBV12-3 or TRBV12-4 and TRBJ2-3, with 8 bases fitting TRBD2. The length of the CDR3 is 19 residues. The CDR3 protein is CTSSLRLAGSMRRTDTQYF. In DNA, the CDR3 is TGTACCAGCAGTTTAAGGTTAGCGGGATCGATGCGTCGGACAGATACGCAGTATTTT.

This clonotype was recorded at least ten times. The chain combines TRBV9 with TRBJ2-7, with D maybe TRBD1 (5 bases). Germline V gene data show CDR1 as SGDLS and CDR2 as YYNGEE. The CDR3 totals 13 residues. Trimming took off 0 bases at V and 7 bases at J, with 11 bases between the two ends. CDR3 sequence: CASSVGQGREQYF. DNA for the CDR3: TGTGCCAGCAGCGTAGGGCAGGGTAGGGAGCAGTACTTC. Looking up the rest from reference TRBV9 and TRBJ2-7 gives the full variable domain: DSGVTQTPKHLITATGQRVTLRCSPRSGDLSVYWYQQSLDQGLQFLIQYYNGEERAKGNILERFSAQQFPDLHSELNLSSLELGDSALYFCASSVGQGREQYFGPGTRLTVT.

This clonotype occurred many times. As DNA, the CDR3 is TGCAGCGTCGAGGAGTTTGGAGGACAGGAAGAGACCCAGTACTTC. Translated, it gives CSVEEFGGQEETQYF. The V gene is TRBV29-1, the J gene TRBJ2-5; 7 bases agree with TRBD1. V was pared by 6 bases and J by 3 bases, with 13 bases of the junction left unmatched. Germline V gene lookup returns CDR1 SQVTM and CDR2 ANQGSEA. This CDR3 is 15 amino acids long.

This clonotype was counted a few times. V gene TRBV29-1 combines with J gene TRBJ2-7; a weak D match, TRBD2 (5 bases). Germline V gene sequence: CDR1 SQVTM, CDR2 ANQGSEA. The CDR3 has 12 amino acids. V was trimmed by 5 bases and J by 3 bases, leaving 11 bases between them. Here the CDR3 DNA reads TGCAGCGTTAGGGAGAGGAGCTACGAGCAGTACTTC. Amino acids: CSVRERSYEQYF.

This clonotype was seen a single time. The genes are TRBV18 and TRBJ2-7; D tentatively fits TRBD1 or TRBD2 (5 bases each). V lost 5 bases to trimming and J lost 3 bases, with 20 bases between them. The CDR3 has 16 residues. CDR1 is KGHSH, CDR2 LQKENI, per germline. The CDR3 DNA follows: TGTGCCAGCTCATTGAGGCTCGGGACGGAAATCTACGAGCAGTACTTC. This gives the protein CASSLRLGTEIYEQYF. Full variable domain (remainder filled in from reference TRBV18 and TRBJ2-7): NAGVMQNPRHLVRRRGQEARLRCSPMKGHSHVYWYRQLPEEGLKFMVYLQKENIIDESGMPKERFSAEFPKEGPSILRIQQVVRGDSAAYFCASSLRLGTEIYEQYFGPGTRLTVT.

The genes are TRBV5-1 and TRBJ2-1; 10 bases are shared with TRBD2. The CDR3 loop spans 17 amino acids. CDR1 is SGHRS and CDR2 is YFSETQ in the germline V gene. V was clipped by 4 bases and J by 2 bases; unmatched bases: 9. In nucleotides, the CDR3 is TGCGCCAGCAGCAACCCGGAACTAGCGGGAACCTACAATGAGCAGTTCTTC. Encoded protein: CASSNPELAGTYNEQFF.

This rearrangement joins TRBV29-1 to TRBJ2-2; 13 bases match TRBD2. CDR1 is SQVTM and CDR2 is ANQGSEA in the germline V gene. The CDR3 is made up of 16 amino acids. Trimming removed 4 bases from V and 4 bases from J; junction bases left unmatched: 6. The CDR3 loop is CSVAWTSGSRTGELFF. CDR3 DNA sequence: TGCAGCGTTGCCTGGACTAGCGGGAGTCGCACCGGGGAGCTGTTTTTT.

The CDR3 loop reads CRTGPRTDTQYF. For the CDR3, the DNA is TGCAGGACCGGGCCTCGCACAGATACGCAGTATTTT. This chain uses TRBV20-1 with TRBJ2-3, with unresolved D. This CDR3 contains 12 residues. CDR1 and CDR2 (germline): DFQATT, SNEGSKA (reference sequence).

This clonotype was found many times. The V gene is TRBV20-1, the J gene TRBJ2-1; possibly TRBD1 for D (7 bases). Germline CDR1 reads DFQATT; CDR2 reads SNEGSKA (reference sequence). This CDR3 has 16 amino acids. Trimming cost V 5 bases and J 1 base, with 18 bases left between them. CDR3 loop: CSAPRGGSGSYNEQFF. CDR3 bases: TGCAGTGCTCCCAGAGGGGGCAGCGGGTCCTACAATGAGCAGTTCTTC.

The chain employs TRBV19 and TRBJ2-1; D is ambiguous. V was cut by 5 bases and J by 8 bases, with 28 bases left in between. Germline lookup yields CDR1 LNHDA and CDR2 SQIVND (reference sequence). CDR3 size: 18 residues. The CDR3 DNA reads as TGTGCCAGTAGTGTCTCCTGGGCTGGAGTACATAGGTCCGATGAGCAGTTCTTC. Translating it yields CASSVSWAGVHRSDEQFF.

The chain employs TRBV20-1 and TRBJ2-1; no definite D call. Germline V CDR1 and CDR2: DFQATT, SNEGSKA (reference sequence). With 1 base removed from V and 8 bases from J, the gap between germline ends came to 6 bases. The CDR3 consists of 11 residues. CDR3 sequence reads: CSARVLHEQFF. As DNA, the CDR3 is TGCAGTGCTAGAGTTCTCCATGAGCAGTTCTTC.

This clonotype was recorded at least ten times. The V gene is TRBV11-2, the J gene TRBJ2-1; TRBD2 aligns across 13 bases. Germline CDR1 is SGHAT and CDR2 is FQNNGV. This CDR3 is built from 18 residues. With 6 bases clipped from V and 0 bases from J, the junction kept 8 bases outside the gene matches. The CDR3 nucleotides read TGTGCCAGCAGTCGGAGGACTAGCGGGAGAAGCTCCTACAATGAGCAGTTCTTC. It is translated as CASSRRTSGRSSYNEQFF.

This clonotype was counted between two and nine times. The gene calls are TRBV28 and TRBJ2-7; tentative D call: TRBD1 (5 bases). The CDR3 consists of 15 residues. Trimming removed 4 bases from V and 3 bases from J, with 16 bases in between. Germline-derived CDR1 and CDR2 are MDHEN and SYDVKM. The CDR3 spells CASSYIRVLSYEQYF. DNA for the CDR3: TGTGCCAGCAGTTATATCAGGGTCTTGAGCTACGAGCAGTACTTC.

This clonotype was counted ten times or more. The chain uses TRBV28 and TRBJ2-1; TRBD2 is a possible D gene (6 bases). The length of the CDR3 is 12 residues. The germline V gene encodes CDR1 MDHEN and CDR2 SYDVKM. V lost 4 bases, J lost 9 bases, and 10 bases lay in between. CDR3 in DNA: TGTGCCAGCAGTTCCTCCGGGGGTGAGCAGTTCTTC. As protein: CASSSSGGEQFF.

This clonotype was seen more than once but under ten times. The CDR3 region is CSAREETSGYNEQFF. In DNA form, the CDR3 reads TGCAGTGCTAGAGAAGAGACTAGCGGATACAATGAGCAGTTCTTC. This chain joins TRBV20-1 and TRBJ2-1, with 9 bases fitting TRBD2. With 0 bases clipped from V and 4 bases from J, the junction kept 4 bases outside the gene matches. The length of the CDR3 is 15 residues. Germline CDR1 DFQATT, CDR2 SNEGSKA (reference sequence).

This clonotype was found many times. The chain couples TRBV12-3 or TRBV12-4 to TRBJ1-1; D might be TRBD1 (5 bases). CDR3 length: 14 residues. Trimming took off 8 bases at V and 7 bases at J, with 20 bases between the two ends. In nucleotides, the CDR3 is TGTGCCAGCCTTGACCAGGGAGAAAGGGGTGAAGCTTTCTTT. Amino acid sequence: CASLDQGERGEAFF.

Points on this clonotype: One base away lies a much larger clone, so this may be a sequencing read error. The chain's CDR3 is CSARAPGHLPSTSTDTQYF. The CDR3 coding sequence is TGCAGTGCTAGAGCTCCGGGACACCTACCTTCTACTAGCACAGATACGCAGTATTTT. The V and J genes are TRBV20-1 and TRBJ2-3, with TRBD1 as a possible D gene (6 bases). Per the germline V gene, CDR1 is DFQATT and CDR2 is SNEGSKA (reference sequence). The CDR3 consists of 19 residues. V lost 1 base and J lost 0, with 23 bases in between.

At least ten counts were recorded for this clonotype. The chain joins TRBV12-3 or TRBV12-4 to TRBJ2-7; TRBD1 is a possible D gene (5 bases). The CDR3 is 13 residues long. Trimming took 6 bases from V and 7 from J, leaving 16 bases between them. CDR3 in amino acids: CASRGQTYLEQYF. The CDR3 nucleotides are TGTGCCAGCAGAGGACAAACCTACTTGGAGCAGTACTTC.

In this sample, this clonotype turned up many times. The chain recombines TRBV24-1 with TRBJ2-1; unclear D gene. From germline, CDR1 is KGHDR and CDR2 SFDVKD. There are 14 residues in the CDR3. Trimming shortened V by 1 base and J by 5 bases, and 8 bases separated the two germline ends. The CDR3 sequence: CATSDFGSHNEQFF. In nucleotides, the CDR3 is TGTGCCACCAGTGATTTTGGCTCTCACAATGAGCAGTTCTTC.